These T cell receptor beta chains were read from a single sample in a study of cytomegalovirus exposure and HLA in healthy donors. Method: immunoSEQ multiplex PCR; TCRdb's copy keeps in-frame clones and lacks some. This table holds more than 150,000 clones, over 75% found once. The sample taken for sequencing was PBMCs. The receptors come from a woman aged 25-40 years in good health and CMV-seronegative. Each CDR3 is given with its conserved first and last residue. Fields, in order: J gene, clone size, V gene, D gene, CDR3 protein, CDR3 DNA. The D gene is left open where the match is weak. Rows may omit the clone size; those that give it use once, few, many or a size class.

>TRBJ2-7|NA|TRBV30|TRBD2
CAWSRTPSGGAYEQYF
TGTGCCTGGAGTCGAACCCCTAGCGGGGGGGCCTACGAGCAGTACTTC
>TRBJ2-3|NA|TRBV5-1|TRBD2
CASSLEASGGLNTDTQYF
TGCGCCAGCAGCTTGGAAGCTAGCGGTGGATTAAACACAGATACGCAGTATTTT
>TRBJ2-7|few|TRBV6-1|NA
CASSEGMGRRVYEQYF
TGTGCCAGCAGTGAAGGAATGGGCAGGAGGGTCTACGAGCAGTACTTC
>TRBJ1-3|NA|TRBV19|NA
CASSATDSSGNTIYF
TGTGCCAGTAGTGCGACGGACAGCTCTGGAAACACCATATATTTT
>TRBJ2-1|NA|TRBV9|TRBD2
CASSTRLAGGRSSYNEQFF
TGTGCCAGCAGCACAAGACTAGCGGGGGGCCGGAGCTCCTACAATGAGCAGTTCTTC
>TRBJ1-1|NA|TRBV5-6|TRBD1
CASSSIQGPGTEAFF
TGTGCCAGCAGCTCAATACAGGGGCCGGGCACTGAAGCTTTCTTT
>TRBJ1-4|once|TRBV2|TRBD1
CASTPDRAYNEKLFF
TGTGCCAGCACTCCGGACAGGGCTTATAATGAAAAACTGTTTTTT
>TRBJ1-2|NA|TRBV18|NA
CATSSPHTF
TGTGCCACTTCCAGTCCCCACACCTTC
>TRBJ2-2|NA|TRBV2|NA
CASDEENTGELFF
TGTGCCAGCGACGAGGAGAACACCGGGGAGCTGTTTTTT
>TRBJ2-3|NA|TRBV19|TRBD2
CASSIGVAGGPDTQYF
TGTGCCAGTAGTATTGGGGTAGCGGGGGGGCCTGATACGCAGTATTTT
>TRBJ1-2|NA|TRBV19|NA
CASNSQAPNYGYTF
TGTGCCAGTAATTCCCAGGCCCCTAACTATGGCTACACCTTC
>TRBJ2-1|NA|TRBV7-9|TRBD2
CASSLVGAGGYNEQFF
TGTGCCAGCAGCTTAGTGGGCGCGGGGGGTTACAATGAGCAGTTCTTC
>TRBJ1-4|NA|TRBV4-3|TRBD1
CASSQDWDRGHRNEKLFF
TGCGCCAGCAGCCAGGATTGGGACAGGGGGCACCGTAATGAAAAACTGTTTTTT
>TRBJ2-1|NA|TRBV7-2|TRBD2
CASSLAPTSGTEQFF
TGTGCCAGCAGCTTAGCCCCGACTAGCGGGACCGAGCAGTTCTTC
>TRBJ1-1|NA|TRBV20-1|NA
CSAREGAEAFF
TGCAGTGCTAGAGAAGGGGCAGAAGCTTTCTTT
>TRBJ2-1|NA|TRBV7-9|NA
CSSSPTSTPHNEQFF
TGTTCCAGCAGCCCGACTTCCACCCCACACAATGAGCAGTTCTTC
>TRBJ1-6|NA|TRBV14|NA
CASSQVRVSPLHF
TGTGCCAGCAGCCAGGTCAGGGTTTCACCCCTCCACTTT
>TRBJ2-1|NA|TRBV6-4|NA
CASSDGGEGDYNEQFF
TGTGCCAGCAGTGACGGCGGGGAGGGGGATTACAATGAGCAGTTCTTC
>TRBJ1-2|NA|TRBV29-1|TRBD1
CSGSTGTDYGYTF
TGCAGCGGCTCGACAGGGACGGACTATGGCTACACCTTC
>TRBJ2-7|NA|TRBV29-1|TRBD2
CSVYQRGIYEQYF
TGCAGCGTTTACCAGCGGGGGATCTACGAGCAGTACTTC
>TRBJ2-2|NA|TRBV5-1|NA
CASSLETANTGELFF
TGCGCCAGCAGCTTGGAGACAGCGAACACCGGGGAGCTGTTTTTT
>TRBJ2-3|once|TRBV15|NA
CATSEIGGITDTQYF
TGTGCCACCAGCGAAATAGGAGGGATCACAGATACGCAGTATTTT
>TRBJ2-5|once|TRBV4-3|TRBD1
CASSQGAPTGVGETQYF
TGCGCCAGCAGCCAAGGCGCCCCGACAGGGGTCGGGGAGACCCAGTACTTC
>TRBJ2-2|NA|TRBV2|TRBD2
CASSRAGGYTGELFF
TGTGCCAGCAGCCGGGCGGGGGGATACACCGGGGAGCTGTTTTTT
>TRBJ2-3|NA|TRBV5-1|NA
CASSSGIFSTDTQYF
TGCGCCAGTTCATCCGGGATTTTCAGCACAGATACGCAGTATTTT
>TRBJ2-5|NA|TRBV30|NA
CAWSVLWQFQETQYF
TGTGCCTGGAGTGTATTATGGCAGTTCCAAGAGACCCAGTACTTC
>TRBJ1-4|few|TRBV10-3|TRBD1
CAISGTGTNNEKLFF
TGTGCCATCAGTGGGACAGGGACCAATAATGAAAAACTGTTTTTT
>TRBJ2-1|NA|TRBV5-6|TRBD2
CASSSLAGVFYNEQFF
TGTGCCAGCAGCTCGTTAGCGGGGGTTTTCTACAATGAGCAGTTCTTC
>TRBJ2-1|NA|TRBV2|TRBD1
CASMSRDRPYNEQFF
TGTGCCAGCATGTCCCGGGACAGGCCCTACAATGAGCAGTTCTTC
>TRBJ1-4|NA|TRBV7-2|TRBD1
CASSVTGGSEKLFF
TGTGCCAGCAGCGTGACAGGGGGCAGTGAAAAACTGTTTTTT
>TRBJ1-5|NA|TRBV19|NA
CASSIDGARNQPQHF
TGTGCCAGTAGTATCGACGGAGCCCGCAATCAGCCCCAGCATTTT
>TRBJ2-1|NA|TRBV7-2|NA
CASRRQQGNEQFF
TGTGCCAGCAGGCGACAACAGGGAAATGAGCAGTTCTTC
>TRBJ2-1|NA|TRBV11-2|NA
CASSLGANNEQFF
TGTGCCAGCAGCTTAGGGGCGAACAATGAGCAGTTCTTC
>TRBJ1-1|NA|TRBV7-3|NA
CASSSTRDTEAFF
TGTGCCAGCAGCTCGACCCGGGACACTGAAGCTTTCTTT
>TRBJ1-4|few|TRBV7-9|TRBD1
CASSLRRDRREKLFF
TGTGCCAGCAGCTTAAGACGGGACAGACGTGAAAAACTGTTTTTT
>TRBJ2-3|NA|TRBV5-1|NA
CASSSGFLADTQYF
TGCGCCAGCAGCTCCGGGTTTTTGGCAGATACGCAGTATTTT
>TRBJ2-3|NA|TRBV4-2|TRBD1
CASRILETGAADTQYF
TGTGCCAGCAGGATCCTTGAGACAGGGGCCGCAGATACGCAGTATTTT
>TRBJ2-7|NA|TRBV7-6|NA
CASSLRQVGDEQYF
TGTGCCAGCAGCTTACGACAGGTGGGCGACGAGCAGTACTTC
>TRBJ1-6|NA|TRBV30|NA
CTWSELMSSYNSPLHF
TGTACCTGGAGTGAATTAATGAGCTCCTATAATTCACCCCTCCACTTT
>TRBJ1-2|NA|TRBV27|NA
CASKFSAGTQGYTF
TGTGCCAGCAAGTTTAGTGCAGGGACTCAAGGCTACACCTTC
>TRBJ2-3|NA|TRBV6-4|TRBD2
CASSDSAGGPDTQYF
TGTGCCAGCAGTGACTCGGCGGGGGGGCCCGATACGCAGTATTTT
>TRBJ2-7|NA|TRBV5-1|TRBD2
CASSSAGGPYEQYF
TGCGCCAGCAGCTCTGCGGGGGGCCCCTACGAGCAGTACTTC
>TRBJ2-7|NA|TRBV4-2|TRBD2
CASSRALAGQYEQYF
TGTGCCAGCAGCCGCGCACTAGCGGGGCAATACGAGCAGTACTTC
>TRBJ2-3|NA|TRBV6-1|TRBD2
CASSEISGGGTDTQYF
TGTGCCAGCAGTGAAATAAGCGGGGGAGGGACAGATACGCAGTATTTT
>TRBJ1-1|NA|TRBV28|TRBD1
CASTYGRQGTEAFF
TGTGCCAGCACCTATGGCCGACAGGGCACTGAAGCTTTCTTT
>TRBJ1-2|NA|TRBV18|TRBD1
CASSPSPRTGGGGYTF
TGTGCCAGCTCACCATCCCCTCGGACAGGGGGAGGCGGCTACACCTTC
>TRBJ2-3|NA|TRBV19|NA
CASSIQVGDTQYF
TGTGCCAGTAGTATACAGGTGGGAGATACGCAGTATTTT
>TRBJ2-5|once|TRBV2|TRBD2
CASIPWGSGGQETQYF
TGTGCCAGCATCCCCTGGGGGTCGGGGGGACAAGAGACCCAGTACTTC
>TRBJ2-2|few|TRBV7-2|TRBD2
CASSSLPGGQSGELFF
TGTGCCAGCAGCTCACTCCCGGGGGGGCAAAGCGGGGAGCTGTTTTTT
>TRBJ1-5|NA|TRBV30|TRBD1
CAWRQAGTGSGNQPQHF
TGTGCCTGGAGGCAAGCCGGGACAGGGTCGGGCAATCAGCCCCAGCATTTT
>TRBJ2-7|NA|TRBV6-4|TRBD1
CASSVGTGGYEQYF
TGTGCCAGCAGTGTGGGGACAGGGGGGTACGAGCAGTACTTC
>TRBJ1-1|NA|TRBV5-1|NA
CASSLGEGRNTEAFF
TGCGCCAGCAGCTTGGGGGAAGGGAGGAACACTGAAGCTTTCTTT
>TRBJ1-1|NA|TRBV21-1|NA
CASQLMEPGVLNTEAFF
TGTGCCAGCCAGTTAATGGAACCAGGGGTCCTGAACACTGAAGCTTTCTTT